This T cell receptor (beta chain) was found in a study of cytomegalovirus exposure and HLA in healthy donors. Trimming took 2 bases from V and 10 from J, leaving 15 bases between them. The germline CDR1 and CDR2 sequences are LNHDA and SQIVND (reference sequence). The CDR3 loop spans 15 amino acids. With 60 Vbeta and 13 Jbeta primers, the PCR was carried out. Repertoires were generated with immunoSEQ multiplex PCR, while TCRdb's copy carries only in-frame clones and drops some. Of about 60,000 clones in the sample, around 70% are singletons; the top ten hold approximately 19%. In its sample, this clone was seen a few times. Nominally healthy donors were sampled, though unrecorded immune exposures were likely.

The clonotype was recovered from a woman between 55 and 75 years old in good health and CMV-seropositive. V usage is TRBV19 and J usage is TRBJ1-6; D is possibly TRBD1 (6 bases). The sample taken for sequencing was PBMCs. CDR3 sequence reads: CASSITGGGYSPLHF. In DNA, the CDR3 is TGTGCCAGTAGTATAACGGGAGGGGGTTACTCACCCCTCCACTTT.